The clone carrying this TCR beta chain was found once. Its antigen is not known. The data were obtained in a study of blood T cells in healthy people across ages. The CDR3 extends over 14 amino acids. The germline gives CDR1 DFQATT, CDR2 SNEGSKA (reference sequence). Trimming removed 4 bases at V and 6 bases at J, with 16 bases between. Per-sample PBMC isolation yielded at least 6.5 million cells. Together with a sample-barcoded 5' primer, a J-beta primer mix was included in a second PCR lasting about 7 to 11 cycles. The template-switch adaptor, which had 12 random nucleotides, put a tag on each cDNA molecule. TCRdb processed the 5' RACE reads anew with MiXCR; each CDR3 protein has one entry. The table lists some 640,000 distinct CDR3 sequences, around half of them singletons, with around a third in the top ten. Findings and caveats of the study: The unknown donor CMV status may have confounded expanded clonotype changes. Greater diversity and more naive CD4+ cells were seen in long-lived donors than in aged donors.

The source material was blood. This sequence was found in a woman aged 60 to 75 in good health. This chain connects TRBV20-1 to TRBJ2-1; D ambiguous. CDR3 nucleotide sequence: TGCAGTGCTAACACTGGGCAGAAAAGCAATGAGCAGTTCTTC. It codes for CSANTGQKSNEQFF.